This T cell receptor beta chain was sequenced for a study of blood T cell repertoires in COVID-19. Germline loops: CDR1 SGHRS, CDR2 YFSETQ. Trimming stripped 0 bases from V and 8 bases from J, with 17 bases between. The CDR3 extends over 16 amino acids. Study processing details: Reference gene primers were amplified, and this amplification served to estimate nucleated cell counts. Generated by immunoSEQ multiplex PCR, the TCRdb table keeps only in-frame clones and is missing some. Clonal size and the V and J genes are those of that table, whereas D and trimming came from the DNA. The repertoire has roughly 250,000 clones, about 85% of them found once; the top ten carry 0.87%.

The material sequenced was peripheral blood. The V gene is TRBV5-1, the J gene TRBJ1-4; D gene uncertain. The sequence derives from a human donor with COVID-19, enrolled during active disease. The donor label of this sample is uncertain. The CDR3 region has the DNA TGCGCCAGCAGCTTGGGTCGGGGAGAAGGTCAGGAAAAACTGTTTTTT. Translation: CASSLGRGEGQEKLFF.